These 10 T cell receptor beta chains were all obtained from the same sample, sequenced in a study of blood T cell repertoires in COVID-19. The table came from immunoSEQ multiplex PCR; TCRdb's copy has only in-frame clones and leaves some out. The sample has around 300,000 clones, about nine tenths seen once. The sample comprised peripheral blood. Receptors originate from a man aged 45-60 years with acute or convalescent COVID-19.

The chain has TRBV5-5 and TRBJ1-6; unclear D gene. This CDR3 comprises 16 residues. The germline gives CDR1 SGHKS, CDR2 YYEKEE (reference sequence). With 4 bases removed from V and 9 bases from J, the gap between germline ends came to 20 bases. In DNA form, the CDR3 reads TGTGCCAGCAGCCCGCTGTTAGAGGGCTATCCTTCACCCCTCCACTTT. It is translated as CASSPLLEGYPSPLHF. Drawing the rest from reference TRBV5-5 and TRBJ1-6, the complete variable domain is DAGVTQSPTHLIKTRGQQVTLRCSPISGHKSVSWYQQVLGQGPQFIFQYYEKEERGRGNFPDRFSARQFPNYSSELNVNALLLGDSALYLCASSPLLEGYPSPLHFGNGTRLTVT.

The CDR3 here is CATLRGNGDTQYF. The CDR3, as DNA: TGCGCCACCCTTAGAGGGAACGGGGATACGCAGTATTTT. The chain couples TRBV10-1 to TRBJ2-3; the D gene is possibly TRBD2 (5 bases). The CDR3 consists of 13 residues. From germline, CDR1 is WNHNN and CDR2 SYGVQD (reference sequence). V was clipped by 10 bases and J by 6 bases, with 17 bases between them.

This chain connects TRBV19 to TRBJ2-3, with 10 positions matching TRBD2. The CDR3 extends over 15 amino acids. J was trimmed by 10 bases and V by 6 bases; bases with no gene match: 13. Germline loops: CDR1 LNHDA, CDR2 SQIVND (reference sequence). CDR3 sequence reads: CASRTSGLSIGAQYF. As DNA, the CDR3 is TGTGCCAGTAGGACTAGCGGGCTCTCTATAGGGGCGCAGTATTTT.

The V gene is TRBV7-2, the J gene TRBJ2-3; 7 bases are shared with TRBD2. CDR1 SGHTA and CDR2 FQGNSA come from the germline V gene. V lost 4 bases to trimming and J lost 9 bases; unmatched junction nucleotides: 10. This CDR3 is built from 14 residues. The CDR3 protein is CASSSRQWGGTQYF. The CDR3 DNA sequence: TGTGCCAGCAGCTCTCGACAGTGGGGGGGGACGCAGTATTTT.

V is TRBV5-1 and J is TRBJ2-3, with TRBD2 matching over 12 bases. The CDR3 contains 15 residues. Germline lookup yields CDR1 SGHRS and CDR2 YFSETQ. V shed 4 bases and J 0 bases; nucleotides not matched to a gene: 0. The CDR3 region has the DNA TGCGCCAGCAGCGGACTAGCGGGGAGCACAGATACGCAGTATTTT. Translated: CASSGLAGSTDTQYF.

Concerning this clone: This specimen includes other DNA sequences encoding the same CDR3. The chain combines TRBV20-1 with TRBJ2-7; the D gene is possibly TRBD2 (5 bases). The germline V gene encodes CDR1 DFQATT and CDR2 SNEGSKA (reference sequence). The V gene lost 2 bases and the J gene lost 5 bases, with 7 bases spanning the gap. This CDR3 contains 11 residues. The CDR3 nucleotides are TGCAGTGCTAGAAGCGGCCACGAGCAGTACTTC. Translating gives CSARSGHEQYF.

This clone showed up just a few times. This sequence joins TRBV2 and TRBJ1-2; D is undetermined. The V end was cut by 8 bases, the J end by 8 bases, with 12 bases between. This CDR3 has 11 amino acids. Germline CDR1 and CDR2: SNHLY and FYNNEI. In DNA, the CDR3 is TGTGCCAGCCTCGCCGGCGGAGGCTACACCTTC. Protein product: CASLAGGGYTF.

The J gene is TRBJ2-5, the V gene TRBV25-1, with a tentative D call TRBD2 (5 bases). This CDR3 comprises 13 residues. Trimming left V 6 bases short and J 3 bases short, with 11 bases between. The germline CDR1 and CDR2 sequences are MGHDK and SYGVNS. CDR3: CASSRTWEETQYF. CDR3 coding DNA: TGTGCCAGCAGCCGGACTTGGGAAGAGACCCAGTACTTC.

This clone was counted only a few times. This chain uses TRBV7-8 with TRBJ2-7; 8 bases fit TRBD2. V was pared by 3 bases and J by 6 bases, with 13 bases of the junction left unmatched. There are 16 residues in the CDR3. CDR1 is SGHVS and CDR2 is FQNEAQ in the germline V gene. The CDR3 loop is CASSFLGTSVPPEQYF. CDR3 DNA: TGTGCCAGCAGCTTCCTGGGGACTAGTGTCCCCCCCGAGCAGTACTTC.

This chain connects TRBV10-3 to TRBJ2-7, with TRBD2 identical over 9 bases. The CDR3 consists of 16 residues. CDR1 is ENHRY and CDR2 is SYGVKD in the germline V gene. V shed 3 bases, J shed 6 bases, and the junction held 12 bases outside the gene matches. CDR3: CAISDWSSGTSSEQYF. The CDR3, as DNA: TGTGCCATCAGTGATTGGTCTAGCGGGACTTCTTCCGAGCAGTACTTC.